The next 30 T cell receptor beta chains were all read from a single sample in a study of blood T cell repertoires in COVID-19. Some clones are missing from TCRdb's copy, which holds only in-frame ones; the method was immunoSEQ multiplex PCR. The repertoire includes about 200,000 clones, roughly 86% of them detected once, and more than 8.5% sits in the top ten. Specimen: peripheral blood. The receptors originated from a woman aged 45-59 years with COVID-19, enrolled during active disease.

This sequence joins TRBV12-3 or TRBV12-4 and TRBJ1-1, with a weak D call TRBD1 (5 bases). Deletions cut 3 bases from V and 4 bases from J, with 9 bases between. This CDR3 is 13 amino acids long. The CDR3 sequence: CASSLGRGTEAFF. The CDR3 DNA sequence: TGTGCCAGCAGTTTGGGGAGGGGCACTGAAGCTTTCTTT.

This rearrangement joins TRBV28 to TRBJ2-2; 9 positions agree with TRBD1. CDR1 is MDHEN and CDR2 is SYDVKM in the germline V gene. The CDR3 runs to 14 residues. V lost 6 bases and J lost 5; bases outside the gene matches: 4. The CDR3 loop is CASRRQGGTGELFF. The CDR3 nucleotides read TGTGCCAGCAGAAGACAGGGGGGGACCGGGGAGCTGTTTTTT.

The chain is built from TRBV3-1 (or the pseudogene TRBV3-2) and TRBJ1-3; TRBD1 matches at 8 bases. Germline V CDR1 and CDR2: LGHDT, YNNKEL (reference sequence). Unmatched junction bases numbered 6, after V lost 5 bases and J lost 0 bases. This CDR3 region has 16 residues. The DNA of the CDR3 is TGTGCCAGCAGCATAGGACAGGGCTTCTCTGGAAACACCATATATTTT. It translates to CASSIGQGFSGNTIYF.

This clone was detected a few times. J is TRBJ2-7 and V is TRBV24-1; a weak D match, TRBD1 (6 bases). Germline V gene data show CDR1 as KGHDR and CDR2 as SFDVKD. This CDR3 comprises 16 residues. Deletions cut 3 bases from V and 1 base from J, with 15 bases between. DNA for the CDR3: TGTGCCACCAGTGATCTCAGGGGCCTTCCATCCTACGAGCAGTACGTC. Protein product: CATSDLRGLPSYEQYV.

This clone was detected only once. The rearrangement joins TRBV30 to TRBJ1-2, with D possibly being TRBD1 (5 bases). CDR3 length: 11 amino acids. V lost 0 bases to trimming and J lost 8 bases, with 7 bases between them. Germline CDR1 GTSNPN, CDR2 SVGIG (reference sequence). CDR3 protein: CAWSVAGGYTF. CDR3 bases: TGTGCCTGGAGTGTAGCAGGGGGCTACACCTTC. The full variable domain, rest sourced from reference TRBV30 and TRBJ1-2, is SQTIHQWPATLVQPVGSPLSLECTVEGTSNPNLYWYRQAAGRGLQLLFYSVGIGQISSEVPQNLSASRPQDRQFILSSKKLLLSDSGFYLCAWSVAGGYTFGSGTRLTVV.

This clone was counted between two and nine times. This chain links TRBV5-1 with TRBJ2-2; no firm D call. The CDR3 length is 14 residues. In germline, CDR1 is SGHRS, CDR2 YFSETQ. The germline V and J ends were trimmed by 0 bases and 7 bases, with 10 bases remaining between them. CDR3 sequence: CASSLAVNGGELFF. The CDR3 bases are TGCGCCAGCAGCTTGGCGGTTAACGGCGGGGAGCTGTTTTTT.

This rearrangement joins TRBV20-1 to TRBJ1-2; D is undetermined. V was clipped by 4 bases and J by 0 bases, with 3 bases between them. CDR1 and CDR2 (germline): DFQATT, SNEGSKA (reference sequence). The CDR3 length is 11 residues. The CDR3 coding sequence is TGCAGTGCTACTTCTAACTATGGCTACACCTTC. It yields the protein CSATSNYGYTF.

The chain couples TRBV2 to TRBJ2-7; 7 bases line up with TRBD2. Germline CDR1 SNHLY, CDR2 FYNNEI. The junction had 18 bases not matched to a gene; V was cut back by 3 bases and J by 4 bases. The CDR3 consists of 18 residues. The CDR3 region has the DNA TGTGCCAGCAGTGAGGGGTCAGCGGGGCCCGGTCTAAGATACGAGCAGTACTTC. It encodes CASSEGSAGPGLRYEQYF.

V gene TRBV6-2 or TRBV6-3 combines with J gene TRBJ1-3, with D unclear. The CDR3 sequence is 14 residues long. With 5 bases removed from V and 0 bases from J, the gap between germline ends came to 8 bases. Per the germline V gene, CDR1 is MNHEY and CDR2 is SVGEGT. The CDR3 coding sequence is TGTGCCAGCAGTGAGGTCGCCTCTGGAAACACCATATATTTT. It encodes CASSEVASGNTIYF.

The chain couples TRBV12-5 to TRBJ1-4, with D hard to call. Trimming stripped 6 bases from V and 4 bases from J, with 18 bases between. CDR3 length: 16 amino acids. Per the germline V gene, CDR1 is LGHNT and CDR2 is FRNRAP. In DNA, the CDR3 is TGTGCTAGTGGACCCTCCAGCGGAAAAGATAATGAAAAACTGTTTTTT. Its translation: CASGPSSGKDNEKLFF.

The V gene is TRBV9, the J gene TRBJ1-5, with 9 bases fitting TRBD1. The CDR3 extends over 15 amino acids. The germline V gene has CDR1 SGDLS and CDR2 YYNGEE. Trimming at V came to 3 bases and at J to 3 bases, leaving 4 bases not matched to a gene. CDR3 in amino acids: CASSEQGADNQPQHF. CDR3 DNA: TGTGCCAGCAGCGAACAGGGGGCCGACAATCAGCCCCAGCATTTT. The entire variable domain, with the rest obtained from reference TRBV9 and TRBJ1-5, is as follows: DSGVTQTPKHLITATGQRVTLRCSPRSGDLSVYWYQQSLDQGLQFLIQYYNGEERAKGNILERFSAQQFPDLHSELNLSSLELGDSALYFCASSEQGADNQPQHFGDGTRLSIL.

This chain joins TRBV5-6 and TRBJ1-6; 9 bases match TRBD1. J lost 1 base, V lost 3 bases, and 5 bases had no gene match. The V gene's germline CDR1 is SGHDT and CDR2 YYEEEE. CDR3 length: 17 amino acids. The CDR3 loop reads CASSSSTGGSYNSPLHF. The CDR3 bases are TGTGCCAGCAGCTCGTCGACAGGGGGGTCCTATAATTCACCCCTCCACTTT.

The J gene is TRBJ1-3, the V gene TRBV5-1, with D maybe TRBD1 (5 bases). Trimming removed 0 bases at V and 0 bases at J, with 10 bases between. CDR3 size: 16 residues. Per the germline V gene, CDR1 is SGHRS and CDR2 is YFSETQ. The CDR3 DNA reads TGCGCCAGCAGCTTGGCAGGGCAATCCTCTGGAAACACCATATATTTT. Protein sequence: CASSLAGQSSGNTIYF.

The rearrangement links TRBV10-3 to TRBJ2-7; TRBD2 matches 7 bases. V lost 1 base, J lost 5 bases, and 8 bases stayed unmatched. The CDR3 extends over 15 amino acids. CDR1 and CDR2 from the germline V gene are ENHRY and SYGVKD. The CDR3 spells CAISEYGGTGDEQYF. The CDR3 coding sequence is TGTGCCATCAGTGAGTACGGGGGGACGGGGGACGAGCAGTACTTC.

The rearrangement joins TRBV9 to TRBJ1-2, with D maybe TRBD1 (5 bases). This CDR3 is built from 14 residues. The germline V and J ends were trimmed by 4 bases and 4 bases, with 14 bases remaining between them. From germline, CDR1 is SGDLS and CDR2 YYNGEE. CDR3 DNA sequence: TGTGCCAGCAGCCCTGGGGGGGGTGGCTATGGCTACACCTTC. It translates to CASSPGGGGYGYTF.

This chain joins TRBV3-1 (or the pseudogene TRBV3-2) and TRBJ2-7; D may be TRBD2 (5 bases). Looked up from germline, CDR1 is LGHDT and CDR2 is YNNKEL (reference sequence). V lost 4 bases and J lost 4, with 8 bases in between. CDR3 length: 12 amino acids. This CDR3 reads CASSRPGYEQYF. In DNA, the CDR3 is TGTGCCAGCAGCCGCCCGGGGTACGAGCAGTACTTC.

The rearrangement links TRBV3-1 (or the pseudogene TRBV3-2) to TRBJ2-7; weak D call: TRBD2 (5 bases). The germline V gene has CDR1 LGHDT and CDR2 YNNKEL (reference sequence). V lost 4 bases and J lost 1, with 8 bases in between. The CDR3 spans 13 residues. The CDR3 protein is CASSLRTSYEQYF. CDR3 nucleotide sequence: TGTGCCAGCAGCCTAAGGACTTCCTACGAGCAGTACTTC.

This rearrangement joins TRBV6-6 to TRBJ2-7; D is perhaps TRBD1 (7 bases). Deletions cut 7 bases from V and 4 bases from J, with 14 bases between. Germline values: CDR1 MNHNY, CDR2 SVGAGI (reference sequence). The length of the CDR3 is 13 residues. Here the CDR3 reads CASTPGGTYEQYV. As DNA, the CDR3 is TGTGCCAGCACCCCAGGGGGGACATACGAGCAGTACGTC.

V gene TRBV7-9 combines with J gene TRBJ2-5; perhaps TRBD2 as D (6 bases). Trimming pared 2 bases from V and 4 bases from J, leaving 17 bases between. The V gene's germline CDR1 is SEHNR and CDR2 FQNEAQ (reference sequence). CDR3 length: 16 amino acids. The CDR3, as DNA: TGTGCCAGCAGCTTATTGCTGGCGGGGCGGGGAGAGACCCAGTACTTC. Its translation: CASSLLLAGRGETQYF.

The gene calls are TRBV3-1 (or the pseudogene TRBV3-2) and TRBJ2-3; the match to TRBD1 covers 10 bases. V was pared by 6 bases and J by 1 base, with 10 bases of the junction left unmatched. In germline, CDR1 is LGHDT, CDR2 YNNKEL (reference sequence). This CDR3 contains 17 residues. The CDR3 loop is CASSLGQGGLGTDTQYF. Written as DNA, the CDR3 is TGTGCCAGCAGTCTCGGACAGGGGGGATTAGGCACAGATACGCAGTATTTT.

The chain recombines TRBV6-6 with TRBJ1-2; 7 nucleotides match TRBD1. In germline, CDR1 is MNHNY, CDR2 SVGAGI (reference sequence). Trimming cost V 6 bases and J 6 bases; bases outside gene matches: 13. The CDR3 loop spans 15 amino acids. CDR3 bases: TGTGCCAGCAGGATGACGACAGGGAATTTGGATGGCTACACCTTC. It is translated as CASRMTTGNLDGYTF.

The chain couples TRBV28 to TRBJ1-6; D is undetermined. Germline V gene lookup returns CDR1 MDHEN and CDR2 SYDVKM. Trimming took off 2 bases at V and 4 bases at J, with 21 bases between the two ends. CDR3 length equals 19 residues. The CDR3 loop is CASSLNRGWQTAYNSPLHF. The DNA for the CDR3 is TGTGCCAGCAGTTTAAATCGGGGATGGCAGACCGCTTATAATTCACCCCTCCACTTT.

The CDR3 region is CASSKRGDPPRDTQYF. The DNA of the CDR3 is TGTGCCAGCAGCAAGCGGGGGGATCCCCCACGGGATACGCAGTATTTT. The chain couples TRBV5-4 to TRBJ2-3; 9 nucleotides align to TRBD2. The germline gives CDR1 SGHNT, CDR2 YYREEE (reference sequence). With 4 bases clipped from V and 6 bases from J, the junction kept 12 bases outside the gene matches. The CDR3 has 16 residues.

This chain joins TRBV27 and TRBJ1-5; TRBD1 aligns across 7 bases. The CDR3 extends over 16 amino acids. Per germline, CDR1 MNHEY and CDR2 SMNVEV (reference sequence). Trimming at V came to 4 bases and at J to 3 bases, leaving 9 bases not matched to a gene. The CDR3 reads CASSSSSTGLNQPQHF. For the CDR3, the DNA is TGTGCCAGCAGTTCCTCCTCGACAGGGCTCAATCAGCCCCAGCATTTT.

This rearrangement joins TRBV2 to TRBJ1-2; D might be TRBD1 (6 bases). With 3 bases removed from V and 4 bases from J, the gap between germline ends came to 12 bases. Germline V gives CDR1 SNHLY, CDR2 FYNNEI. The CDR3 covers 14 residues. The CDR3 DNA reads TGTGCCAGCAGTGAGCAGACAGGCGTCTATGGCTACACCTTC. Its translation: CASSEQTGVYGYTF. Filled out from reference TRBV2 and TRBJ1-2, the complete variable domain reads EPEVTQTPSHQVTQMGQEVILRCVPISNHLYFYWYRQILGQKVEFLVSFYNNEISEKSEIFDDQFSVERPDGSNFTLKIRSTKLEDSAMYFCASSEQTGVYGYTFGSGTRLTVV.

The chain recombines TRBV5-1 with TRBJ2-2, with D perhaps TRBD1 (6 bases). Trimming removed 6 bases at V and 6 bases at J, with 15 bases between. The CDR3 is 14 residues long. Germline CDR1 and CDR2: SGHRS and YFSETQ. The CDR3 DNA reads as TGCGCCAGCAAGGGAGCCACAGGGCCCGGGGAGCTGTTTTTT. It is translated as CASKGATGPGELFF.

V gene TRBV10-3 combines with J gene TRBJ2-1, with D perhaps TRBD2 (6 bases). Germline V gene lookup returns CDR1 ENHRY and CDR2 SYGVKD. The CDR3 is made up of 15 amino acids. V was clipped by 3 bases and J by 1 base, with 10 bases between them. For the CDR3, the DNA is TGTGCCATCAGTGACTTCGGGGGATCCTACAATGAGCAGTTCTTC. It codes for CAISDFGGSYNEQFF.

V gene TRBV6-2 or TRBV6-3 combines with J gene TRBJ1-1; 8 bases line up with TRBD1. This CDR3 is 20 amino acids long. Germline CDR1 MNHEY, CDR2 SVGEGT. Unmatched junction bases numbered 17, after V lost 0 bases and J lost 2 bases. In nucleotides, the CDR3 is TGTGCCAGCAGTTACTCGATAGTTGGACAGGGCTTTAAGTCAAACACTGAAGCTTTCTTT. This codes for CASSYSIVGQGFKSNTEAFF.

This clone showed up just once. V usage is TRBV19 and J usage is TRBJ1-3; D uncertain. V lost 3 bases to trimming and J lost 1 base, with 7 bases between them. This CDR3 comprises 14 residues. Germline CDR1 LNHDA, CDR2 SQIVND (reference sequence). CDR3 bases: TGTGCCAGTAGTATTTCAGAATCTGGAAACACCATATATTTT. It codes for CASSISESGNTIYF.

The gene calls are TRBV5-4 and TRBJ2-7, with D possibly being TRBD1 (5 bases). Trimming took 3 bases from V and 4 from J, leaving 17 bases between them. CDR1 SGHNT and CDR2 YYREEE come from the germline V gene (reference sequence). The CDR3 runs to 15 residues. CDR3: CASSYPGLSSYEQYF. The CDR3 nucleotides read TGTGCCAGCAGCTATCCAGGGTTATCGTCGTACGAGCAGTACTTC.